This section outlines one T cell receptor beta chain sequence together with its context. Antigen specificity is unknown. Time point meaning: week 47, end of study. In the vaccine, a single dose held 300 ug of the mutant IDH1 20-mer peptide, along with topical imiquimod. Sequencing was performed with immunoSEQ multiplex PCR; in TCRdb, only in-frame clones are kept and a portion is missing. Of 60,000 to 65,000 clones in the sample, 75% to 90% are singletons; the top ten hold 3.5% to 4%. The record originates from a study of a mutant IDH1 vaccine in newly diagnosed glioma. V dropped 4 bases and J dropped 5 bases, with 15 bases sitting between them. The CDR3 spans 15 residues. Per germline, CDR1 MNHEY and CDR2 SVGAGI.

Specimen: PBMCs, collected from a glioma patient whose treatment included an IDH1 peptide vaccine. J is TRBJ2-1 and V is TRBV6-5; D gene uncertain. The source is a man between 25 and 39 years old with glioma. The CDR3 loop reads CASSSPGPKDNEQFF. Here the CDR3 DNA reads TGTGCCAGCAGTTCCCCCGGCCCGAAGGACAATGAGCAGTTCTTC.